The clone carrying this T cell receptor (beta chain) has a count of ten or more. Germline loops: CDR1 MNHEY, CDR2 SMNVEV (reference sequence). V was clipped by 5 bases and J by 3 bases, with 11 bases between them. This CDR3 region has 13 residues. This record comes from a study of T cells after yellow fever vaccination. TCRdb reprocessed the 5' RACE reads via MiXCR and lists one record per CDR3 protein. Of about 320,000 distinct CDR3 sequences in the sample, approximately 4.5% are singletons; the top ten hold just under 20%. The clonotype comes from a man between 18 and 29 years old who received the YFV17D yellow fever vaccine. This sample comprised PBMCs, obtained 15 days after the yellow fever booster vaccination. The chain combines TRBV27 with TRBJ2-7; possible D gene TRBD1, 6 bases. Here the CDR3 reads CASSLRTDYEQYF. The CDR3 DNA reads as TGTGCCAGCAGTCTTCGGACAGACTACGAGCAGTACTTC.